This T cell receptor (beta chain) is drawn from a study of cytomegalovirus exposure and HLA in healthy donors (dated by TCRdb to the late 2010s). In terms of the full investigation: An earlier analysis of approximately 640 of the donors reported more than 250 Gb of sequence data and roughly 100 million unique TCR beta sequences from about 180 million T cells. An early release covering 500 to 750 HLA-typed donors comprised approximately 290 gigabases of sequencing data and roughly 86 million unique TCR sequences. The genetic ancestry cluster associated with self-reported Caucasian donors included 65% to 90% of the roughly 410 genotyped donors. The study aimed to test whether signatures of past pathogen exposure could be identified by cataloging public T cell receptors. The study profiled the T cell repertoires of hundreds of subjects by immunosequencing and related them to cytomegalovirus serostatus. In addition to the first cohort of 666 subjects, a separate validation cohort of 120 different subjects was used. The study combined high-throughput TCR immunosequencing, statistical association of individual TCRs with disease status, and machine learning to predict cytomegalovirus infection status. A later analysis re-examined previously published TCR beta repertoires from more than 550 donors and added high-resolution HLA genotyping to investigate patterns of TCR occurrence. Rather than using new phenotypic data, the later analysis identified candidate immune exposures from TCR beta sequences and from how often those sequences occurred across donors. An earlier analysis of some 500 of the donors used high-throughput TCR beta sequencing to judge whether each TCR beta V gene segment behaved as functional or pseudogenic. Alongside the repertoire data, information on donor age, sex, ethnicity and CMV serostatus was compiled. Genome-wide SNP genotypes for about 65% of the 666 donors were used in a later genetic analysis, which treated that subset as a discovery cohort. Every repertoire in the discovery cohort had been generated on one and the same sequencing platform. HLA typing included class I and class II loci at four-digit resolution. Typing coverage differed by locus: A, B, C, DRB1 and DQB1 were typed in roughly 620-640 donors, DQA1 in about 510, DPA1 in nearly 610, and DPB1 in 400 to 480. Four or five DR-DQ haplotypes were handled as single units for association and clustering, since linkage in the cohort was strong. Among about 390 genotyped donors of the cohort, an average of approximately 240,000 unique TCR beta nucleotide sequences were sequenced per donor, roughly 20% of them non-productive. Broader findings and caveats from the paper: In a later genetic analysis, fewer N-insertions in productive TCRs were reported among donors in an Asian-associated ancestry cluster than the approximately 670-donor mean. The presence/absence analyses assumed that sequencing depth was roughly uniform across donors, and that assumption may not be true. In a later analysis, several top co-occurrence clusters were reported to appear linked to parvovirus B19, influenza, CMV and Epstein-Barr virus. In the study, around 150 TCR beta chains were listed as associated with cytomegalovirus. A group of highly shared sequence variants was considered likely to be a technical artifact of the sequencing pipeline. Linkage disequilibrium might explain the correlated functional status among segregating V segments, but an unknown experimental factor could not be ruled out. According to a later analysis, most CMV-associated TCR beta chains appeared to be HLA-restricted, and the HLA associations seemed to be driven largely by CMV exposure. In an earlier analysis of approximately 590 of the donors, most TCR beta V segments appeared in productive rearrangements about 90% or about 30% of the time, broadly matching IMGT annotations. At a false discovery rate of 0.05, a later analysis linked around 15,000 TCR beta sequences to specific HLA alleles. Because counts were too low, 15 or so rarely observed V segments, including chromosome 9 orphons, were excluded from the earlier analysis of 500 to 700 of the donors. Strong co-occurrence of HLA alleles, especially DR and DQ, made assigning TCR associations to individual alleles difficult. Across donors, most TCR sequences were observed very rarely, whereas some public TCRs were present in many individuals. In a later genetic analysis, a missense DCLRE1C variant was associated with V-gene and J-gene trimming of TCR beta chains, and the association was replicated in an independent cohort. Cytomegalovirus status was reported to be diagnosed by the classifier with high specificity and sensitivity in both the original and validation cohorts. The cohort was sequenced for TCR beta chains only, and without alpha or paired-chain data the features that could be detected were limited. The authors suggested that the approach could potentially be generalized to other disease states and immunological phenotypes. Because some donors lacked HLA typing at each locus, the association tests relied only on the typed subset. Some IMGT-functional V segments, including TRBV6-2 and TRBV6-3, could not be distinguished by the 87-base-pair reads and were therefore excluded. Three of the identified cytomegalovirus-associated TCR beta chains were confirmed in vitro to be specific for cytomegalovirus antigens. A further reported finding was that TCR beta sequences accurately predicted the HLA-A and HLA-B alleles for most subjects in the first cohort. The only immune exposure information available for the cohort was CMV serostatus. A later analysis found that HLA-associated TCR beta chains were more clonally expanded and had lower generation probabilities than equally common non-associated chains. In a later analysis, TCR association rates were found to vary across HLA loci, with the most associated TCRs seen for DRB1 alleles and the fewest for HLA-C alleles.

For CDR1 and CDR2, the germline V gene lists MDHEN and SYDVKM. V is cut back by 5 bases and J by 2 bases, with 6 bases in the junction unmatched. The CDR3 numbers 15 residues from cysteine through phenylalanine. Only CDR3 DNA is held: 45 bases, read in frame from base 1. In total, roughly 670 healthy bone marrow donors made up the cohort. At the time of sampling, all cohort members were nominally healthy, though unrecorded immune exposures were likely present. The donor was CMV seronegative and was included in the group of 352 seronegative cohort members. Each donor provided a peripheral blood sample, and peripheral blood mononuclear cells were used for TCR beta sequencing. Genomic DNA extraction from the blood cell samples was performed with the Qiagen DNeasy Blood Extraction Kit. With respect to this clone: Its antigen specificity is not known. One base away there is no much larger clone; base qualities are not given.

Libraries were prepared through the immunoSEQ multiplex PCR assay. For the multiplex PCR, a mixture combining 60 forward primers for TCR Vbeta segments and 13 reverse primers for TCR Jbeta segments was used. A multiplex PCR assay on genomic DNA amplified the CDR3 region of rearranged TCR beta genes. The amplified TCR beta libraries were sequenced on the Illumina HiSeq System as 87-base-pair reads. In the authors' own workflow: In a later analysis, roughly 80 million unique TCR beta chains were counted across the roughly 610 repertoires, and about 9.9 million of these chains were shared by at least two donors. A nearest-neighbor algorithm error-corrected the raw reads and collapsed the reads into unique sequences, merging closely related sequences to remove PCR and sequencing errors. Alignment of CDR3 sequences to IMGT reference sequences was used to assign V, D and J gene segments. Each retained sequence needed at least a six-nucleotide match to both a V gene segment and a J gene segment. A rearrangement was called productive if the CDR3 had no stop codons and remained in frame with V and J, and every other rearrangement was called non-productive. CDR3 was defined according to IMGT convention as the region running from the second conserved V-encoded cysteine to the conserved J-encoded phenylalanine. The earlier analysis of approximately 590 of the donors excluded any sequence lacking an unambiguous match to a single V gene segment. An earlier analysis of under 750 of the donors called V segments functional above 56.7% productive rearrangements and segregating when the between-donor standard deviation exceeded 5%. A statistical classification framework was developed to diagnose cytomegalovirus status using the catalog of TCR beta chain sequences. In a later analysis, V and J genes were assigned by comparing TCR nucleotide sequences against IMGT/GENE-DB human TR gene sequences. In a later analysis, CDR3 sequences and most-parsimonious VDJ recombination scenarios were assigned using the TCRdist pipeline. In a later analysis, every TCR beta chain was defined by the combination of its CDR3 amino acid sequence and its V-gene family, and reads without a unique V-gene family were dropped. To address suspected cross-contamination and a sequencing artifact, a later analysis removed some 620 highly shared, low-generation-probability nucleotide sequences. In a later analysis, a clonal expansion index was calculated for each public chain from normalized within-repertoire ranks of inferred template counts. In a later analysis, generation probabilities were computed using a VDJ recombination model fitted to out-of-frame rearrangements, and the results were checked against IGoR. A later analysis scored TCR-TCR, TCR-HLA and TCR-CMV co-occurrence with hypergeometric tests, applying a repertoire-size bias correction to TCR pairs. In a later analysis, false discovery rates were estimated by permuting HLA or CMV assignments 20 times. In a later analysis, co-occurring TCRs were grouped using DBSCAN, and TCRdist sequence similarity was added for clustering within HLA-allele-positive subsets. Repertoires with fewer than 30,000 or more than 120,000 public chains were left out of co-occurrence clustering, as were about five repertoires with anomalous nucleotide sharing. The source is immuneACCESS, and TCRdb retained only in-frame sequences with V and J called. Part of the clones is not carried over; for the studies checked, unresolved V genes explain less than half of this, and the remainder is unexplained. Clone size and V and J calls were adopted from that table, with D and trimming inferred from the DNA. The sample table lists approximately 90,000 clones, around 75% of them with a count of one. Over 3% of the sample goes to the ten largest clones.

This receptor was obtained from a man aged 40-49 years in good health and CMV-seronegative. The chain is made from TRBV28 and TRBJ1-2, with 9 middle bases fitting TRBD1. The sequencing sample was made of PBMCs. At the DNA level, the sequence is TGTGCCAGCAGTCTAGGACAGGGGAGGAACTATGGCTACACCTTC. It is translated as CASSLGQGRNYGYTF.